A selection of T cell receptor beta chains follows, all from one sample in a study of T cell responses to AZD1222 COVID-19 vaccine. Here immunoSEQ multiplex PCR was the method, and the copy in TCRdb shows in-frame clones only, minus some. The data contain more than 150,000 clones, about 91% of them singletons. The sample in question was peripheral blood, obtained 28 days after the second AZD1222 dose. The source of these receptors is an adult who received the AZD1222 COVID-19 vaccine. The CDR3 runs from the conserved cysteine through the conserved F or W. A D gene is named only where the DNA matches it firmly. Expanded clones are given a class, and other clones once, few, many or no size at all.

cdr3_nt: TGTGCCAGCAGTTTGACTACCATCTACGAGCAGTACTTC; cdr3_aa: CASSLTTIYEQYF; j_call: TRBJ2-7; d_call: .; clone_size: .; v_call: TRBV12-3/TRBV12-4
cdr3_nt: TGTGCCAGCAGCCAAGTTCCGGGGGCGGTGAACACTGAAGCTTTCTTT; cdr3_aa: CASSQVPGAVNTEAFF; j_call: TRBJ1-1; d_call: .; clone_size: .; v_call: TRBV4-2
cdr3_nt: TGTGCCAGCAGCTTAGACTCCGTGGCGGGGGAAGAGACCCAGTACTTC; cdr3_aa: CASSLDSVAGEETQYF; j_call: TRBJ2-5; d_call: TRBD2; clone_size: .; v_call: TRBV11-2
cdr3_nt: TGTGCCAGCAGTTTATTCGAGCAGGAGACCCAGTACTTC; cdr3_aa: CASSLFEQETQYF; j_call: TRBJ2-5; d_call: .; clone_size: .; v_call: TRBV12-3/TRBV12-4
cdr3_nt: TGTGCCAGCAGTTTCGGAGGACAGGCCCCAGGGAACACTGAAGCTTTCTTT; cdr3_aa: CASSFGGQAPGNTEAFF; j_call: TRBJ1-1; d_call: TRBD1; clone_size: .; v_call: TRBV28
cdr3_nt: TGTGCCAGCAGTTTATCGTTCCGGCTCTCTGGGGCCAACGTCCTGACTTTC; cdr3_aa: CASSLSFRLSGANVLTF; j_call: TRBJ2-6; d_call: .; clone_size: .; v_call: TRBV27
cdr3_nt: TGTGCCAGCAGCCCCACCCAAGCGGGGCAGCAGTTCTTC; cdr3_aa: CASSPTQAGQQFF; j_call: TRBJ2-1; d_call: TRBD2; clone_size: .; v_call: TRBV11-2
cdr3_nt: TGTGCCAGCAGTTCACCCGGACGTGAAGCTTTCTTT; cdr3_aa: CASSSPGREAFF; j_call: TRBJ1-1; d_call: .; clone_size: .; v_call: TRBV28
cdr3_nt: TGTGCCATCAGTGACCGTACCGGGGCTAGCTCCTACAATGAGCAGTTCTTC; cdr3_aa: CAISDRTGASSYNEQFF; j_call: TRBJ2-1; d_call: .; clone_size: .; v_call: TRBV10-3
cdr3_nt: TGTGCCAGCAGTGAACCCACTTACTTTGACAGGGGGCAAGCTTTCTTT; cdr3_aa: CASSEPTYFDRGQAFF; j_call: TRBJ1-1; d_call: TRBD1; clone_size: .; v_call: TRBV6-1
cdr3_nt: TGCGCCAGCAGCTATGGAGGGCACTCCTACGAGCAGTACTTC; cdr3_aa: CASSYGGHSYEQYF; j_call: TRBJ2-7; d_call: .; clone_size: .; v_call: TRBV5-1
cdr3_nt: TGTGCCAGCAGTTACTCGAAGGGGGACACTGAAGCTTTCTTT; cdr3_aa: CASSYSKGDTEAFF; j_call: TRBJ1-1; d_call: .; clone_size: .; v_call: TRBV6-5
cdr3_nt: TGTGCCAGCAGCCAGATCCCAGGGAAGACCCAGTACTTC; cdr3_aa: CASSQIPGKTQYF; j_call: TRBJ2-5; d_call: .; clone_size: .; v_call: TRBV7-8
cdr3_nt: TGTGCCAGCAGCAAAGAGGCAGGGTCAGAAATCCACTCTGGAAACACCATATATTTT; cdr3_aa: CASSKEAGSEIHSGNTIYF; j_call: TRBJ1-3; d_call: .; clone_size: .; v_call: TRBV21-1
cdr3_nt: TGCGCCAGCAGCCTCCGGGGGGACGGCTACACCTTC; cdr3_aa: CASSLRGDGYTF; j_call: TRBJ1-2; d_call: .; clone_size: .; v_call: TRBV5-1
cdr3_nt: TGTGCCAGCAGTTACCGGCACTCCTACGAGCAGTACTTC; cdr3_aa: CASSYRHSYEQYF; j_call: TRBJ2-7; d_call: .; clone_size: once; v_call: TRBV6-5
cdr3_nt: TGTGCCAGCAGTTCCGGGGCAGGGGGGACTCAAGAGACCCAGTACTTC; cdr3_aa: CASSSGAGGTQETQYF; j_call: TRBJ2-5; d_call: .; clone_size: .; v_call: TRBV27
cdr3_nt: TGTGCCATCAGGAGGGGGCCTAGTCAGCCCCAGCATTTT; cdr3_aa: CAIRRGPSQPQHF; j_call: TRBJ1-5; d_call: TRBD1; clone_size: .; v_call: TRBV10-3
cdr3_nt: TGTGCCAGCAGTTACACGGGTGGCTATGGCTACACCTTC; cdr3_aa: CASSYTGGYGYTF; j_call: TRBJ1-2; d_call: .; clone_size: .; v_call: TRBV6-5
cdr3_nt: TGTGCCAGCAGCTTAGCGGGGACAGGGAGTTGGATTAACACTGAAGCTTTCTTT; cdr3_aa: CASSLAGTGSWINTEAFF; j_call: TRBJ1-1; d_call: TRBD1; clone_size: .; v_call: TRBV7-9
cdr3_nt: TGCGCCAGCAGCTTGGAGGGGGGACCCTCTGAGCAGTACTTC; cdr3_aa: CASSLEGGPSEQYF; j_call: TRBJ2-7; d_call: .; clone_size: .; v_call: TRBV5-1
cdr3_nt: TGTGCCAGCAGCTCCGGGACAGATGGCAATCAGCCCCAGCATTTT; cdr3_aa: CASSSGTDGNQPQHF; j_call: TRBJ1-5; d_call: TRBD1; clone_size: .; v_call: TRBV28
cdr3_nt: TGTGCCAGCAGACCCGGGACAGATGAAAAACTGTTTTTT; cdr3_aa: CASRPGTDEKLFF; j_call: TRBJ1-4; d_call: TRBD1; clone_size: .; v_call: TRBV12-3/TRBV12-4
cdr3_nt: TGTGCCAGCAGCCAGGGGAAAGGGGCTGAAGCTTTCTTT; cdr3_aa: CASSQGKGAEAFF; j_call: TRBJ1-1; d_call: .; clone_size: few; v_call: TRBV11-2
cdr3_nt: TGTGCCAGCAGTTACGGGGATCCCCCTCCCTACGAGCAGTACTTC; cdr3_aa: CASSYGDPPPYEQYF; j_call: TRBJ2-7; d_call: .; clone_size: .; v_call: TRBV6-2/TRBV6-3
cdr3_nt: TGCGCCAGCAGCTTGACGAACCTGGGACAGGGGGGAATTAATGAAAAACTGTTTTTT; cdr3_aa: CASSLTNLGQGGINEKLFF; j_call: TRBJ1-4; d_call: TRBD1; clone_size: .; v_call: TRBV5-1
cdr3_nt: TGTGCCAGCACCTTGGGAATAGGGCGGCAGACCCAGTACTTC; cdr3_aa: CASTLGIGRQTQYF; j_call: TRBJ2-5; d_call: .; clone_size: .; v_call: TRBV7-9
cdr3_nt: TGCGCCAGCAGCTTGGGCCCCCTGACAGGGCAGAACACTGAAGCTTTCTTT; cdr3_aa: CASSLGPLTGQNTEAFF; j_call: TRBJ1-1; d_call: TRBD1; clone_size: .; v_call: TRBV5-1
cdr3_nt: TGCGCCAGCAGCCAAGTCGGGGGGCAGGCTGAAGCTTTCTTT; cdr3_aa: CASSQVGGQAEAFF; j_call: TRBJ1-1; d_call: .; clone_size: .; v_call: TRBV4-1
cdr3_nt: TGTGCCAGCAGCTTGGATCAGCGGGTTAGCACCGGGGAGCTGTTTTTT; cdr3_aa: CASSLDQRVSTGELFF; j_call: TRBJ2-2; d_call: .; clone_size: .; v_call: TRBV5-4
cdr3_nt: TGTGCCAGCAGTGAGGGGAAGACAGGGTATCAAGAGACCCAGTACTTC; cdr3_aa: CASSEGKTGYQETQYF; j_call: TRBJ2-5; d_call: TRBD1; clone_size: .; v_call: TRBV6-1
cdr3_nt: TGTGCCAGCTCACCGGGACAGTCTGGTGGAAACACCATATATTTT; cdr3_aa: CASSPGQSGGNTIYF; j_call: TRBJ1-3; d_call: TRBD1; clone_size: .; v_call: TRBV18
cdr3_nt: TGTGCCAGCAGTTTTTCCGGGGGTGTCGAAAAACTGTTTTTT; cdr3_aa: CASSFSGGVEKLFF; j_call: TRBJ1-4; d_call: .; clone_size: .; v_call: TRBV28
cdr3_nt: TGTGCCAGCAGCCGGGCCGGTCCCGAGACTACGGGGCCAAACAATGAGCAGTTCTTC; cdr3_aa: CASSRAGPETTGPNNEQFF; j_call: TRBJ2-1; d_call: .; clone_size: .; v_call: TRBV11-3
cdr3_nt: TGCGCCAGCAGCCAATACCATTCGACTAGCGGGAGTAGAAATGAGCAGTTCTTC; cdr3_aa: CASSQYHSTSGSRNEQFF; j_call: TRBJ2-1; d_call: TRBD2; clone_size: .; v_call: TRBV4-3
cdr3_nt: TGTGCCACCAGTGCCCTGGGGGGCCCCCAAGAGACCCAGTACTTC; cdr3_aa: CATSALGGPQETQYF; j_call: TRBJ2-5; d_call: .; clone_size: .; v_call: TRBV24-1
cdr3_nt: TGTGCCAGCAGTGAAGCGAGGGTTGGGCAGCCCCAGCATTTT; cdr3_aa: CASSEARVGQPQHF; j_call: TRBJ1-5; d_call: .; clone_size: once; v_call: TRBV2
cdr3_nt: TGTGCCAGCAGTGTCCCAAGACAGCACAATCAGCCCCAGCATTTT; cdr3_aa: CASSVPRQHNQPQHF; j_call: TRBJ1-5; d_call: .; clone_size: .; v_call: TRBV28
cdr3_nt: TGTGCCAGCAGTTACACCCCGGAGACAGGGAACACTGAAGCTTTCTTT; cdr3_aa: CASSYTPETGNTEAFF; j_call: TRBJ1-1; d_call: .; clone_size: .; v_call: TRBV6-6
cdr3_nt: TGTGCCAGCAGTGTGGCTAGCGGGGGCACCGGGGAGCTGTTTTTT; cdr3_aa: CASSVASGGTGELFF; j_call: TRBJ2-2; d_call: TRBD2; clone_size: .; v_call: TRBV6-4
cdr3_nt: TGTGCCAGCAGCCAAGACCGACGGAACTATGGCTACACCTTC; cdr3_aa: CASSQDRRNYGYTF; j_call: TRBJ1-2; d_call: .; clone_size: .; v_call: TRBV4-2
cdr3_nt: TGTGCCAGCAGCCCGGGGACAGGGGATGAAGCTTTCTTT; cdr3_aa: CASSPGTGDEAFF; j_call: TRBJ1-1; d_call: TRBD1; clone_size: once; v_call: TRBV7-9
cdr3_nt: TGTGCCTGGAGTCCTCAAGGGACAGCCGCTAATTCACCCCTCCACTTT; cdr3_aa: CAWSPQGTAANSPLHF; j_call: TRBJ1-6; d_call: TRBD1; clone_size: .; v_call: TRBV30
cdr3_nt: TGTGCCAGCAGTCAGACAGGGGGCAATGAGCAGTTCTTC; cdr3_aa: CASSQTGGNEQFF; j_call: TRBJ2-1; d_call: TRBD1; clone_size: .; v_call: TRBV28
cdr3_nt: TGTGCCAGCAGACAAACACTAGCGGGAGGGACCGGGGAGCTGTTTTTT; cdr3_aa: CASRQTLAGGTGELFF; j_call: TRBJ2-2; d_call: TRBD2; clone_size: once; v_call: TRBV7-3
cdr3_nt: TGTGCCAGCAGGTCGGGGTGGGGTTTTCGCCACACTGAAGCTTTCTTT; cdr3_aa: CASRSGWGFRHTEAFF; j_call: TRBJ1-1; d_call: .; clone_size: .; v_call: TRBV25-1
cdr3_nt: TGTGCCTGGAGTGTACAGGGGAATTCACCCCTCCACTTT; cdr3_aa: CAWSVQGNSPLHF; j_call: TRBJ1-6; d_call: TRBD1; clone_size: .; v_call: TRBV30
cdr3_nt: TGTGCCAGCAGTCCTCTTAGCGGGAGGAGGTACGAGCAGTACTTC; cdr3_aa: CASSPLSGRRYEQYF; j_call: TRBJ2-7; d_call: TRBD2; clone_size: .; v_call: TRBV28
cdr3_nt: TGTGCCAGCAGCGCAGCACAGGGGAACGGCAATCAGCCCCAGCATTTT; cdr3_aa: CASSAAQGNGNQPQHF; j_call: TRBJ1-5; d_call: TRBD1; clone_size: .; v_call: TRBV5-5